This TCR beta chain was recorded in a study of tumor and adjacent non-tumor tissue in lung cancer. Across the whole study: Approximately 4 million productive TCRbeta reads were obtained per sample on average. Study-level points and caveats: Compared with tumor, normal lung showed significantly lower TCR diversity.

A few counts support this clonotype. Its antigen is unknown. An end of the junction does not agree with germline; a read error may underlie this. CDR3 size: 16 residues. The germline V gene encodes CDR1 SGHNT and CDR2 YENEEA. Three rounds of nested PCR, following a modified ARM-PCR protocol, produced the TCRbeta library. MiXCR, run by TCRdb on the multiplex PCR reads, gives a single entry per CDR3 protein. The table has about 110,000 distinct CDR3 sequences, about 75% seen once. This sample's RNA came from whole unsorted tissue. The receptor comes from a woman in her sixties or seventies with non-small cell lung cancer. The source material was lung tumor tissue. The chain has TRBV11-3 and TRBJ1-1; maybe TRBD1 (5 bases). DNA of the CDR3: TGTGTCAGCAGCCCCCGGGACGGACAATTGAGAACTGAAACTTTCTTT. Translation gives CVSSPRDGQLRTETFF.